This T cell receptor beta chain was sequenced in a study of cytotoxic CD8 clonotypes in ibrutinib-treated CLL. Profiling relied on immunoSEQ multiplex PCR, and the TCRdb table lists in-frame clones only, not all of them. The repertoire holds more than 45,000 clones, with around four fifths as singletons. Trimming removed 2 bases from V and 5 bases from J; junction bases left unmatched: 8. Germline CDR1 and CDR2: SQVTM and ANQGSEA. The CDR3 is made up of 15 amino acids. This TCR was sampled from a human donor with chronic lymphocytic leukemia. The chain joins TRBV29-1 to TRBJ2-5, with TRBD2 matching 10 bases. The sample in question was PBMCs, obtained after 24 months of ibrutinib treatment. The CDR3 DNA sequence: TGCAGCGTTGAAAGGAGCGGGAGGGCCGGGGAGACCCAGTACTTC. Translating it yields CSVERSGRAGETQYF.